This TCR beta chain was recorded in a study of T cell repertoires in cytomegalovirus infection. Germline V gene data show CDR1 as MDHEN and CDR2 as SYDVKM. The CDR3 is 16 amino acids. Losses at the gene ends were 5 bases for V and 3 bases for J; bases not matched to a gene: 8. TCRdb called the reads again in MiXCR, with one record for every CDR3 protein. The top ten hold over 11% of the sample, which has 250,000 to 300,000 distinct CDR3 sequences, 25% seen once. The TCR comes from a human donor in good health (CMV status not recorded). Some clones in this sample may be carry-over from other donors' samples. This sequence joins TRBV28 and TRBJ1-5, with TRBD1 matching over 9 bases. Sequences were obtained from PBMCs. The chain's CDR3 is CASSPPTGGHNQPQHF. CDR3 DNA sequence: TGTGCCAGCAGTCCACCCACAGGGGGCCACAATCAGCCCCAGCATTTT.